This is a list of T cell receptor beta chains from one sample in a study of shared clonotypes between healthy human individuals. Only in-frame clones appear in the TCRdb table, and some are missing; sequencing was by immunoSEQ multiplex PCR. The repertoire holds roughly 2 million clones, with over 85% as singletons. Sequencing used naive CD4+ T cells sorted from blood. These receptors were collected from a young man in good health. Both conserved end residues are part of each CDR3. Each record gives: V gene, clone size, D gene, J gene, CDR3 DNA, CDR3 protein. A D gene is named only where the DNA matches it firmly. The size of a clone is reported for some rows only, either as once, few or many, or as a class for expanded clones.

TRBV7-2,-,TRBD2,TRBJ2-5,TGTGCCAGCAGCGTCTCCGGAGGACTAGGCCCGCGGTACCAAGAGACCCAGTACTTC,CASSVSGGLGPRYQETQYF
TRBV25-1,-,-,TRBJ1-1,TGTGCCAGCAGTGCCGCCGGGGGCAACACTGAAGCTTTCTTT,CASSAAGGNTEAFF
TRBV2,-,TRBD1,TRBJ2-7,TGTGCCAGCAGTCCCTCGACAGGGTTCACCTACGAGCAGTACTTC,CASSPSTGFTYEQYF
TRBV5-4,-,-,TRBJ1-6,TGTGCCAGCAGCTTGGTGGGGAGCTCCTATAATTCACCCCTCCACTTT,CASSLVGSSYNSPLHF
TRBV27,-,-,TRBJ1-6,TGTGCCAGCAGTACCATGGGGGGCAGGGCCTATTCACCCCTCCACTTT,CASSTMGGRAYSPLHF
TRBV7-9,-,-,TRBJ1-1,TGTGCCAGCAGCTCTAGCAAAGGGGGTACTGAAGCTTTCTTT,CASSSSKGGTEAFF
TRBV4-3,-,-,TRBJ2-7,TGCGCCAGCAGCCAAGAACATGCGGGCTACTCCTACGAGCAGTACTTC,CASSQEHAGYSYEQYF
TRBV5-4,-,-,TRBJ1-3,TGTGCCAGCAGCTACCCGGGGGCCACTGGAAACACCATATATTTT,CASSYPGATGNTIYF
TRBV6-5,once,TRBD2,TRBJ2-7,TGTGCCAGCAGCCAGACTAGCGCCTACGAGCAGTACTTC,CASSQTSAYEQYF
TRBV5-4,-,-,TRBJ1-1,TGTGCCAGCAGCTTGGAGGCGAGTTTGGCCATGAACACTGAAGCTTTCTTT,CASSLEASLAMNTEAFF
TRBV7-9,-,-,TRBJ1-1,TGTGCCAGCAGCCGGAGAGAAACGAACACTGAAGCTTTCTTT,CASSRRETNTEAFF
TRBV6-5,-,TRBD1,TRBJ1-6,TGTGCCAGCAGTTACTCACGACAGGGAAACTCACCCCTCCACTTT,CASSYSRQGNSPLHF
TRBV15,-,TRBD1,TRBJ2-2,TGTGCCACCAGCAGAGGAAGACAGGGGACTTACGGCGGGGAGCTGTTTTTT,CATSRGRQGTYGGELFF
TRBV11-2,once,-,TRBJ1-1,TGTGCCAGCAGCGTAAACGGAGTGAACAGGTTCTATACTGAAGCTTTCTTT,CASSVNGVNRFYTEAFF
TRBV4-2,once,-,TRBJ1-5,TGTGCCAGCAGCCAAGACCGGCAGACCAATCAGCCCCAGCATTTT,CASSQDRQTNQPQHF
TRBV4-2,-,-,TRBJ1-2,TGTGCCAGCAGCGGGGGCGAGAACTATGGCTACACCTTC,CASSGGENYGYTF
TRBV19,-,TRBD2,TRBJ2-7,TGTGCCAGTAGTATAGGACTAGCGAACTCCTACGAGCAGTACTTC,CASSIGLANSYEQYF
TRBV25-1,-,TRBD2,TRBJ2-1,TGTGCCAGCAGTCCGGGGGGCTCCTACAATGAGCAGTTCTTC,CASSPGGSYNEQFF
TRBV10-2,-,TRBD1,TRBJ2-7,TGCGCCAGCAGGACCGGGACAGGGTCTACCGAGCAGTACTTC,CASRTGTGSTEQYF
TRBV29-1,-,-,TRBJ1-5,TGCAGCGTCCTCTCCGACAGCAATCAGCCCCAGCATTTT,CSVLSDSNQPQHF
TRBV13,-,-,TRBJ1-1,TGTGCCAGCAGCTCTTTACAGGGAATGAACACTGAAGCTTTCTTT,CASSSLQGMNTEAFF
TRBV27,-,TRBD2,TRBJ2-1,TGTGCCAGCAGCCAAGCCGGGGGGATGAGGTACAATGAGCAGTTCTTC,CASSQAGGMRYNEQFF
TRBV30,-,-,TRBJ1-6,TGTGCCTTCGGCGGTTCACCCCTCCACTTT,CAFGGSPLHF
TRBV10-2,-,-,TRBJ2-7,TGCGCCAGCAGTGAGCAGGGTCCCTACGAGCAGTACTTC,CASSEQGPYEQYF
TRBV9,-,TRBD1,TRBJ1-2,TGTGCCAGCAGCGCTGGTGGGACAGCCTTTAATGGCTACACCTTC,CASSAGGTAFNGYTF
TRBV19,-,-,TRBJ2-1,TGTGCCAGTAGCATAACAGGGTTTAACAATGAGCAGTTCTTC,CASSITGFNNEQFF
TRBV5-1,-,-,TRBJ2-3,TGCGCCAGCAGCTTGGAACAGGGAAACACAGATACGCAGTATTTT,CASSLEQGNTDTQYF
TRBV5-1,-,-,TRBJ2-7,TGCGCCAGCAGCTTGGAGGCAGGCCCCTACGAGCAGTACTTC,CASSLEAGPYEQYF
TRBV7-9,-,-,TRBJ2-7,TGTGCCAGCAGCCCCCAGGGCGGGGGCTCCGAGCAGTACTTC,CASSPQGGGSEQYF
TRBV28,-,TRBD1,TRBJ1-2,TGTGCCAGCAGTTCAGACACAGGGGTTTACGGCTACACCTTC,CASSSDTGVYGYTF
TRBV6-1,-,-,TRBJ1-1,TGTGCCAGCGTCTTCGGGGTGAACACTGAAGCTTTCTTT,CASVFGVNTEAFF
TRBV9,-,-,TRBJ1-2,TGTGCCAGCAGCGGTTGGGGCTATGGCTACACCTTC,CASSGWGYGYTF
TRBV6-1,-,TRBD1,TRBJ1-1,TGTGCCAGCAGTGACGACAAGAGGACAGGGAACACTGAAGCTTTCTTT,CASSDDKRTGNTEAFF
TRBV10-3,-,-,TRBJ2-7,TGTGCCATCAGTGAGAGCACAGGAACCTACGAGCAGTACTTC,CAISESTGTYEQYF
TRBV29-1,-,-,TRBJ1-2,TGCAGCTCCGGGGTTGACTATGGCTACACCTTC,CSSGVDYGYTF
TRBV5-1,-,-,TRBJ2-7,TGCGCCAGCAGCCATACAGAAAACTACGAGCAGTACTTC,CASSHTENYEQYF
TRBV5-1,-,-,TRBJ1-6,TGCGCCAGCAGCTTATTTATCGGGGAACCCCTCCACTTT,CASSLFIGEPLHF
TRBV28,-,TRBD1,TRBJ1-1,TGTGCCAGCAGTCTGATACAGGGGCCCACTGAAGCTTTCTTT,CASSLIQGPTEAFF
TRBV7-3,-,TRBD2,TRBJ2-3,TGTGCCAGCAGCGCCTCCGGGACTAGGACAGATACGCAGTATTTT,CASSASGTRTDTQYF
TRBV6-4,-,TRBD2,TRBJ2-7,TGTGCCAGCAGTGAAATAGCGGGTACCTACGAGCAGTACTTC,CASSEIAGTYEQYF
TRBV12-1,-,-,TRBJ1-2,TGTGCCAGCAGCCCCTCCGGGACTTTCGTCGAAGTCGGAGGCTACACCTTC,CASSPSGTFVEVGGYTF
TRBV7-7,-,TRBD2,TRBJ2-3,TGTGCTAGCAGCCTTGCGGGGGGCACAGATACGCAGTATTTT,CASSLAGGTDTQYF
TRBV25-1,-,-,TRBJ2-2,TGTGCCAGCAGTGCCGCAGGGATGATCAGGGAGCTGTTTTTT,CASSAAGMIRELFF
TRBV29-1,once,TRBD2,TRBJ2-3,TGCAGCGTTAAGCCCACTAGCGGGGATTCAGATACGCAGTATTTT,CSVKPTSGDSDTQYF
TRBV6-1,-,TRBD1,TRBJ1-2,TGTGCCAGCAGTGATCTGCGGACAGGAGCTAACTATGGCTACACCTTC,CASSDLRTGANYGYTF
TRBV5-4,-,-,TRBJ2-1,TGTGCCAGCAGCCTCGGGACCTCCAATGAGCAGTTCTTC,CASSLGTSNEQFF
TRBV7-9,-,-,TRBJ2-3,TGTGCCAGCAGCTTTGCGTTTAGCACAGATACGCAGTATTTT,CASSFAFSTDTQYF
TRBV7-8,-,-,TRBJ1-6,TGTGCCAGCAGCTTAGACTCCGGTTCACCCCTCCACTTT,CASSLDSGSPLHF
TRBV18,-,TRBD1,TRBJ1-2,TGTGCCAGCTCACCGAATCAACTGACAGGGGGCTTGAACTATGGCTACACCTTC,CASSPNQLTGGLNYGYTF